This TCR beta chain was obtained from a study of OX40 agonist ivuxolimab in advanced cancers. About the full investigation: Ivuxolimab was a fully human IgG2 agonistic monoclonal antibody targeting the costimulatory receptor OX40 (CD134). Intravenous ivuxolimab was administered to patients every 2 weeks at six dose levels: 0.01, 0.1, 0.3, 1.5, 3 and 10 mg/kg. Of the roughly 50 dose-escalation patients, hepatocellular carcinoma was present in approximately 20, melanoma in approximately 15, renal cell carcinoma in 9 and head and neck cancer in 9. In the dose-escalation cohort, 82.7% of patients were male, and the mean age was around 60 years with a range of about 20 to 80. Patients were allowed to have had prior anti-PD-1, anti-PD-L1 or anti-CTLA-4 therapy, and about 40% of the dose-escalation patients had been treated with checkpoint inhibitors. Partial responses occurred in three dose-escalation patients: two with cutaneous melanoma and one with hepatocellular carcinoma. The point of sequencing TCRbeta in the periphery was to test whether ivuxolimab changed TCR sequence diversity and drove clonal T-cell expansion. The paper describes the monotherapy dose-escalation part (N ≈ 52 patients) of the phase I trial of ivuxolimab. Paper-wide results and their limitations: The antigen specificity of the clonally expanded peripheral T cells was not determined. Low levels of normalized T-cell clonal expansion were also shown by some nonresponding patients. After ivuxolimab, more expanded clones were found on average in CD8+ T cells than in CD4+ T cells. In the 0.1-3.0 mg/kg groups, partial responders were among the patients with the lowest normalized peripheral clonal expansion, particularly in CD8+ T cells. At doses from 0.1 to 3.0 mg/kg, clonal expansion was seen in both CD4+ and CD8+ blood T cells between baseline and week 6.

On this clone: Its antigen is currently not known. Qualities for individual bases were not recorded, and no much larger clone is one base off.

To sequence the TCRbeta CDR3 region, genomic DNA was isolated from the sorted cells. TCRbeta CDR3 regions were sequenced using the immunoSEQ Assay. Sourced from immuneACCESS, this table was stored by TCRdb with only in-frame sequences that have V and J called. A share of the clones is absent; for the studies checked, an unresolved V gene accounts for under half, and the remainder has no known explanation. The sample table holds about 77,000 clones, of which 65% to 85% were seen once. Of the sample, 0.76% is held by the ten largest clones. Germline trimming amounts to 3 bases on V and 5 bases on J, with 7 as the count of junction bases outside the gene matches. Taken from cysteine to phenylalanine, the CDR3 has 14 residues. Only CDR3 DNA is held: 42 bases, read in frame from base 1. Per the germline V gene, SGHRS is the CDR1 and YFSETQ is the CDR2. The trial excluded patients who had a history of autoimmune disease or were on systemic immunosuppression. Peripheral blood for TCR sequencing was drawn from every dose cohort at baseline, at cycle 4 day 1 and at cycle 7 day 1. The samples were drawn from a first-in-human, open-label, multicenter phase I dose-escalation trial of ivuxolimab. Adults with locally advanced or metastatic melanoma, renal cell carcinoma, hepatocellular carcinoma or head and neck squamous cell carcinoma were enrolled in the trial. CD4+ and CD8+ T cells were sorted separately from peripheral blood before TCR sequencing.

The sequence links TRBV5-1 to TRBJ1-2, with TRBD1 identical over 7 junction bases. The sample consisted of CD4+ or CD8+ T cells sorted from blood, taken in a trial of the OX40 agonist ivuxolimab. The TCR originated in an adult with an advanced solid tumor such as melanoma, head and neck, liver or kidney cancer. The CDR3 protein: CASSSLTGEYGYTF. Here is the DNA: TGCGCCAGCAGCTCTCTTACAGGGGAGTATGGCTACACCTTC.